Listed below are T cell receptor beta chains from one sample, sequenced in a study of blood T cell repertoires in COVID-19. Assay used: immunoSEQ multiplex PCR; TCRdb lists only in-frame clones, some missing. The table has 270,000 or so clones, 75% to 90% seen once. The sample was PBMCs or T cells enriched from blood (not recorded which). All receptors derive from a woman in her twenties or thirties with acute COVID-19. Each CDR3 is given without its conserved first and last residue.

cdr3_length j_call v_call cdr3_aa
12 TRBJ2-1 TRBV9 ASSVASGINEQF
13 TRBJ2-3 TRBV7-2 ASSLEGQRTDTQY
12 TRBJ1-1 TRBV6-5 ASSKGQNPVLAF
13 TRBJ1-5 TRBV18 ASSQGQGNNQPQH
12 TRBJ1-2 TRBV24-1 ATSEAGQGGGYT
14 TRBJ2-1 TRBV24-1 ATSDSLAGTYNEQF
12 TRBJ2-7 TRBV9 ASSQALAGVEQY
17 TRBJ2-1 TRBV4-2 ASSPRGIAGGSSYNEQF
13 TRBJ2-7 TRBV4-3 ASSREQGPPYEQY
13 TRBJ1-1 TRBV30 AWTPRGGRNTEAF
13 TRBJ1-5 TRBV28 ASSGAGVSNQPQH
13 TRBJ2-7 TRBV19 ASSSTSGGTYEQY
11 TRBJ2-5 TRBV25-1 ASSYRFGETQY
11 TRBJ1-2 TRBV2 ASSEQGAHGYT
13 TRBJ2-1 TRBV7-3 ASSQAGGPYNEQF
13 TRBJ2-1 TRBV5-1 ASSLASGIDSEQF
11 TRBJ1-5 TRBV10-3 AVQGDGNQPQH
13 TRBJ1-2 TRBV27 ASSLLGQRNYGYT
13 TRBJ2-7 TRBV2 ASIGTDRSSYEQY
13 TRBJ2-1 TRBV19 ASSIDRGLDNEQF
13 TRBJ1-2 TRBV4-1 ASRNSRQSLYGYT
13 TRBJ1-3 TRBV5-6 ASSPRLSSGNTIY
12 TRBJ2-7 TRBV28 ASSRDRVPLGQY
13 TRBJ2-1 TRBV19 ASRLRGGNYNEQF
14 TRBJ1-5 TRBV29-1 SVSTGTGLGNQPQH
12 TRBJ1-2 TRBV7-9 ASATGQGLYGYT
12 TRBJ1-5 TRBV19 ASSPQGSNQPQH
13 TRBJ2-3 TRBV14 ASSQGSSGQDTQY
13 TRBJ1-4 TRBV4-1 ASSQVQGAREKLF
14 TRBJ2-7 TRBV7-2 ASSSPFAGELHEQY
11 TRBJ2-2 TRBV19 ASSPTGGGELF
13 TRBJ1-2 TRBV7-3 ASSLTGGSNYGYT
12 TRBJ1-2 TRBV3-1/TRBV3-2 ASSPGGPNYGYT
10 TRBJ1-4 TRBV28 ASSLRDEKLF
12 TRBJ1-5 TRBV19 ASYGTGGNQPQH
10 TRBJ2-7 TRBV5-8 ASSSSSYEQY
16 TRBJ2-4 TRBV24-1 ATSDNSGGTGSKNIQY
11 TRBJ1-5 TRBV6-4 ASSQGSNQPQH
14 TRBJ2-3 TRBV5-1 ASSLASGQGADTQY
11 TRBJ1-2 TRBV30 AWSVGDTYGYT
13 TRBJ2-7 TRBV4-1 ASSPGQGPSYEQY
12 TRBJ2-7 TRBV27 ASSVGLVSYEQY
11 TRBJ1-2 TRBV14 ASSQQGSYGYT
13 TRBJ2-7 TRBV28 ASSLTASGGYEQY
15 TRBJ2-2 TRBV3-1/TRBV3-2 ASSPSVGRPNTGELF
10 TRBJ1-2 TRBV28 ATTSGVLGYT
10 TRBJ1-2 TRBV28 ASSLRQGGYT
10 TRBJ2-7 TRBV7-6 ASSSGGREQY
12 TRBJ1-6 TRBV5-1 ASSLEGTTSPLH